This passage covers 12 T cell receptor beta chains from one sample sequenced in a study of early T cells in non-severe SARS-CoV-2 infection. A single record per CDR3 protein comes from TCRdb applying MiXCR to the 5' RACE reads. The top ten clones hold more than 6.5% of a sample with 80,000 to 95,000 distinct CDR3 sequences, over 9% of them seen once. The sequencing input was whole blood. Receptor source: an adult who was a healthcare worker with PCR-confirmed SARS-CoV-2 infection or an uninfected control (not recorded which).

This chain connects TRBV2 to TRBJ1-1, with a tentative D call TRBD1 (6 bases). Trimming took off 6 bases at V and 8 bases at J, with 19 bases between the two ends. There are 14 residues in the CDR3. Per the germline V gene, CDR1 is SNHLY and CDR2 is FYNNEI. This chain's CDR3 is CASRAGEGGLEAFF. The CDR3 DNA reads as TGTGCCAGCAGAGCCGGGGAGGGGGGTTTAGAAGCTTTCTTT.

This clonotype was recorded at least ten times. The DNA of the CDR3 is TGTGCCAGCAGCTTTCAGGGGTACGAGCAGTACTTC. It translates to CASSFQGYEQYF. The chain joins TRBV11-2 to TRBJ2-7, with D perhaps TRBD1 (6 bases). The CDR3 is 12 amino acids. CDR1 and CDR2 (germline): SGHAT, FQNNGV. Trimming removed 3 bases from V and 4 bases from J, with 7 bases in between.

This clonotype appeared a few times. The chain uses TRBV12-3 or TRBV12-4 and TRBJ1-4, with TRBD1 identical over 8 bases. The CDR3 sequence is 15 residues long. V trimming: 3 bases; J trimming: 8 bases; junction bases outside the gene matches: 8. Here the CDR3 reads CASSLSDRAWEKLFF. The CDR3 coding sequence is TGTGCCAGCAGTTTGTCGGACAGGGCCTGGGAAAAACTGTTTTTT.

On this clonotype: No conserved phenylalanine or tryptophan ends this CDR3, so it is likely a read error. The gene calls are TRBV7-2 and TRBJ2-3, with D perhaps matching TRBD2 (6 bases). The CDR3 extends over 14 amino acids. Per germline, CDR1 SGHTA and CDR2 FQGNSA. The V gene lost 1 base and the J gene lost 8 bases, with 13 bases spanning the gap. CDR3 coding DNA: TGTGCCAGCAGCTTAGGAAATAGCGGTGGTACGCAGTATATT. It encodes CASSLGNSGGTQYI.

The gene calls are TRBV2 and TRBJ1-1; D ambiguous. This CDR3 has 13 amino acids. V lost 0 bases to trimming and J lost 4 bases, with 6 bases between them. CDR1 is SNHLY, CDR2 FYNNEI, per germline. The CDR3 loop reads CASSEARGTEAFF. The DNA for the CDR3 is TGTGCCAGCAGTGAAGCACGGGGCACTGAAGCTTTCTTT.

This chain connects TRBV11-2 to TRBJ2-7; 13 positions agree with TRBD2. Germline CDR1 reads SGHAT; CDR2 reads FQNNGV. This CDR3 contains 15 residues. The V and J ends lost 4 bases and 6 bases, in that order; junction bases with no gene match: 6. The CDR3 nucleotides read TGTGCCAGCAGCTCACGGACTAGCGGGAGCCCCGAGCAGTACTTC. This translates into CASSSRTSGSPEQYF. Using reference TRBV11-2 and TRBJ2-7 for the parts outside the CDR3, the full variable domain is EAGVAQSPRYKIIEKRQSVAFWCNPISGHATLYWYQQILGQGPKLLIQFQNNGVVDDSQLPKDRFSAERLKGVDSTLKIQPAKLEDSAVYLCASSSRTSGSPEQYFGPGTRLTVT.

The rearrangement links TRBV2 to TRBJ2-3; D remains ambiguous. The length of the CDR3 is 13 residues. Trimming cost V 1 base and J 6 bases, with 8 bases left between them. Looked up from germline, CDR1 is SNHLY and CDR2 is FYNNEI. The CDR3 loop is CASSEDVTDTQYF. Written as DNA, the CDR3 is TGTGCCAGCAGTGAAGATGTCACCGATACGCAGTATTTT.

The chain links TRBV3-1 to TRBJ1-2, with D perhaps TRBD1 (6 bases). Germline CDR1 and CDR2: LGHDT and YNNKEL (reference sequence). With 4 bases removed from V and 0 bases from J, the gap between germline ends came to 18 bases. The CDR3 loop spans 17 amino acids. Here the CDR3 reads CASSLRGGQGANYGYTF. In DNA, the CDR3 is TGTGCCAGCAGCCTGAGAGGGGGTCAGGGAGCTAACTATGGCTACACCTTC.

This clonotype was seen a handful of times. The chain links TRBV14 to TRBJ2-4; 7 bases match TRBD1. The CDR3 extends over 12 amino acids. V dropped 3 bases and J dropped 7; count of bases not matched to a gene: 0. The germline gives CDR1 SGHDN, CDR2 FVKESK. This chain's CDR3 is CASSQTGNIQYF. The CDR3 DNA follows: TGTGCCAGCAGCCAGACAGGGAACATTCAGTACTTC.

This clonotype was seen only a few times. The rearrangement uses TRBV21-1 and TRBJ2-5; no DNA check was done on the table's D call, TRBD1. TRBV21-1 corresponds to a pseudogene. This CDR3 has 17 amino acids. CDR3 protein: CASSKLFTGLGEETQYF. In DNA, the CDR3 is TGTGCCAGCAGCAAATTGTTTACAGGCCTCGGGGAGGAGACCCAGTACTTC.

This chain joins TRBV18 and TRBJ2-7, with a possible D match to TRBD1 (6 bases). CDR3 length: 13 residues. V lost 2 bases and J 2 bases, leaving 7 bases between the germline ends. Looked up from germline, CDR1 is KGHSH and CDR2 is LQKENI. CDR3 sequence: CASSPGDTYEQYF. CDR3 coding DNA: TGTGCCAGCTCACCAGGGGACACCTACGAGCAGTACTTC.

The rearrangement links TRBV5-4 to TRBJ1-1; no firm D call. Trimming shortened V by 2 bases and J by 5 bases, and 10 bases separated the two germline ends. The CDR3 runs to 13 residues. Germline V gene sequence: CDR1 SGHNT, CDR2 YYREEE (reference sequence). The CDR3 sequence is CASSFISETEAFF. CDR3 nucleotides: TGTGCCAGCAGCTTCATTTCGGAGACTGAAGCTTTCTTT.